The rows below give T cell receptor beta chains drawn from one sample of a study of cytomegalovirus exposure and HLA in healthy donors. Sequencing used immunoSEQ multiplex PCR; TCRdb keeps in-frame clones, though not all of them. Among about 200,000 clones listed, approximately 80% were seen once. Sequencing was performed on PBMCs. These receptors came from a woman in her 30s in good health and CMV-seronegative. The CDR3 runs from the conserved cysteine through the conserved F or W. A D gene is named only where the DNA matches it firmly. The size of a clone is reported for some rows only, either as once, few or many, or as a class for expanded clones.

clone_size	v_call	d_call	j_call	cdr3_nt	cdr3_aa
NA	TRBV6-5	NA	TRBJ2-1	TGTGCCAGCAGCTTCTACGATGAGCAGTTCTTC	CASSFYDEQFF
NA	TRBV7-9	NA	TRBJ2-3	TGTGCCAGCAGCCTCAGCGGGCGAAGCACAGATACGCAGTATTTT	CASSLSGRSTDTQYF
NA	TRBV28	NA	TRBJ1-4	TGTGCCAGCAGCTCAAACTTGCAGGGAAAGGCAACTAATGAAAAACTGTTTTTT	CASSSNLQGKATNEKLFF
few	TRBV6-5	TRBD2	TRBJ2-7	TGTGCCAGCAGTTACGCTAGCGGGAGCTCCTACGAGCAGTACTTC	CASSYASGSSYEQYF
NA	TRBV15	TRBD2	TRBJ2-5	TGTGCCACCAGCAGAGGGGGGACTAGCGGGGGGCCAGGAGAGACCCAGTACTTC	CATSRGGTSGGPGETQYF
NA	TRBV5-1	NA	TRBJ1-5	TGCGCCAGCAGCTTAGCATACGGGGATCAGCCCCAGCATTTT	CASSLAYGDQPQHF
NA	TRBV7-6	TRBD2	TRBJ2-1	TGTGCCAGCAGCTTACCGGGACTAGCGGGTCTAAATGAGCAGTTCTTC	CASSLPGLAGLNEQFF
NA	TRBV7-2	TRBD1	TRBJ1-1	TGTGCCAGCAGCTACCACAGGGGAGGAATGAACACTGAAGCTTTCTTT	CASSYHRGGMNTEAFF
NA	TRBV7-5	NA	TRBJ2-4	TGTGCCAGAAGCTCCCAAGCGGGGGGGCGGGAAAACATTCAGTACTTC	CARSSQAGGRENIQYF
NA	TRBV28	NA	TRBJ2-3	TGTGCCAGCAGTTTCAGGCTAGCTCTTGATACGCAGTATTTT	CASSFRLALDTQYF
NA	TRBV4-2	NA	TRBJ2-7	TGTGCCAGCAGCCCGAACGAGGGACTGGCTTCCTACGAGCAGTACTTC	CASSPNEGLASYEQYF
once	TRBV7-2	TRBD2	TRBJ2-7	TGTGCCAGCAGCCGGAGACTAGCGGGGTTGGGCTCAAGCTCCTACGAGCAGTACTTC	CASSRRLAGLGSSSYEQYF
NA	TRBV4-1	NA	TRBJ1-1	TGCGCCAGCAGTCCCCCCTGGGGGGTCACTGAAGCTTTCTTT	CASSPPWGVTEAFF
NA	TRBV6-4	TRBD2	TRBJ2-3	TGTGCCAGCAGTGACGGTGATAGCGGGGGGGCCACGCAGTATTTT	CASSDGDSGGATQYF
once	TRBV28	NA	TRBJ2-2	TGTGCCAGCACCCGGGGAGAAAACACCGGGGAGCTGTTTTTT	CASTRGENTGELFF
NA	TRBV7-2	NA	TRBJ1-4	TGTGCCAGCAGCAACACACCAGCAACTAATGAAAAACTGTTTTTT	CASSNTPATNEKLFF
NA	TRBV7-8	NA	TRBJ1-2	TGTGCCAGCAGCTTAGGACGTGACTACTATGGCTACACCTTC	CASSLGRDYYGYTF
NA	TRBV5-1	NA	TRBJ1-3	TGCGCCAGCAGCCCTACGACAGCCTCTGGAAACACCATATATTTT	CASSPTTASGNTIYF
few	TRBV4-1	NA	TRBJ1-5	TGCGCCAGCAGCCAAGATGTTACAGGAATTCAGCCCCAGCATTTT	CASSQDVTGIQPQHF
once	TRBV6-5	TRBD1	TRBJ1-1	TGTGCCAGCAGTTACTCTTCGCGGACAGGGTATGAAGCTTTCTTT	CASSYSSRTGYEAFF
NA	TRBV9	TRBD2	TRBJ2-7	TGTGCCAGCAGCCCTGGGCAACCGGGGGGTCTTCGCTACGAGCAGTACTTC	CASSPGQPGGLRYEQYF
NA	TRBV7-3	NA	TRBJ2-7	TGTGCCAGCAGCCCCTGGGGAGGAGGCGAGCAGTACTTC	CASSPWGGGEQYF
few	TRBV5-4	TRBD2	TRBJ2-4	TGTGCCAGCAGCTTGGGGCTAGCGGGAGGCCTAGCCAAAAACATTCAGTACTTC	CASSLGLAGGLAKNIQYF
NA	TRBV19	NA	TRBJ2-3	TGTGCCAGTAGTCTGCGGCTAGCAGCAGATACGCAGTATTTT	CASSLRLAADTQYF
few	TRBV6-1	NA	TRBJ2-5	TGTGCCAGCAGTGAACCAGGTACCTGGGTAGCCCAGTACTTC	CASSEPGTWVAQYF
once	TRBV9	NA	TRBJ1-1	TGTGCCGGCAGCCCTCCCTGGGGAGTGGACAGAGACACTGAAGCTTTCTTT	CAGSPPWGVDRDTEAFF
NA	TRBV7-9	TRBD1	TRBJ1-1	TGTGCCAGCAGCATGCTCCGGGACAGGGGCGAGACTGAAGCTTTCTTT	CASSMLRDRGETEAFF
NA	TRBV6-1	NA	TRBJ2-5	TGTGCCAGCAGTCAGCTCCCGGGACTGATGGAGACCCAGTACTTC	CASSQLPGLMETQYF
NA	TRBV7-9	TRBD2	TRBJ2-7	TGTGCCAGCAGCTTAGCCTTTCCCGAGGGTAGCGGGAGTCGAGACGAGCAGTACTTC	CASSLAFPEGSGSRDEQYF
NA	TRBV15	NA	TRBJ2-7	TGTGCCACCAGCAGAACCCGAAGACAGATCTACGAGCAGTACTTC	CATSRTRRQIYEQYF
NA	TRBV7-9	NA	TRBJ2-1	TGTGCCAGCAGCTTTGTCGACAGGGAGCAGTTCTTC	CASSFVDREQFF
NA	TRBV18	TRBD1	TRBJ1-5	TGTGCCAGCTCACCATCAAGACAGGGGCCGCCCCAGCATTTT	CASSPSRQGPPQHF
few	TRBV5-1	TRBD1	TRBJ2-7	TGCGCCAGCAGCCAGGGACAGGCCTCCTACGAGCAGTACTTC	CASSQGQASYEQYF
few	TRBV5-6	TRBD1	TRBJ2-2	TGTGCCAGCAGCTTCTACCCCACAGGGGGTTTCGCCGGGGAGCTGTTTTTT	CASSFYPTGGFAGELFF
NA	TRBV5-1	NA	TRBJ1-4	TGCGCCAGCAGACGACAGGACCTTGCAACTAATGAAAAACTGTTTTTT	CASRRQDLATNEKLFF
few	TRBV28	TRBD1	TRBJ1-1	TGTGCCAGCAGTGCCCCAGGGGGCACTGAAGCTTTCTTT	CASSAPGGTEAFF
NA	TRBV11-2	NA	TRBJ1-1	TGTGCCAGCAGCGCAGGGTACTTGAACACTGAAGCTTTCTTT	CASSAGYLNTEAFF
NA	TRBV5-4	TRBD1	TRBJ1-2	TGTGCCAGCAGCTTGATGACAGGGAACTATGGCTACCCCTTC	CASSLMTGNYGYPF
NA	TRBV7-9	NA	TRBJ2-5	TGTGCCAGCAGCTTAGTTGTGTTTCCGGAGACCCAGTACTTC	CASSLVVFPETQYF
NA	TRBV4-2	TRBD1	TRBJ2-7	TGTGCCAGCAGCCAGGTGGTCGGGACAGGGGGATACGAGCAGTACTTC	CASSQVVGTGGYEQYF
once	TRBV6-1	NA	TRBJ2-3	TGTGCCAGCAGAGCCTCGGGGGGCGATACGCAGTATTTT	CASRASGGDTQYF
NA	TRBV7-6	NA	TRBJ2-7	TGTGCCAGCAGCCGTGACAGCTCCTACGAGCAGTACTTC	CASSRDSSYEQYF
NA	TRBV19	TRBD2	TRBJ2-2	TGTGCCAGTAGTATAGGAGGACTAGCGGGGGGGCGTGTGGAGCTGTTTTTT	CASSIGGLAGGRVELFF
NA	TRBV27	NA	TRBJ1-4	TGTGCCAGCAGTTTCCAGGGAAGAAATGAAAAACTGTTTTTT	CASSFQGRNEKLFF
NA	TRBV4-1	TRBD2	TRBJ2-7	TGCGCCAGCAGCCGAGGGACTAGCGGAAAGTACGAGCAGTACTTC	CASSRGTSGKYEQYF
NA	TRBV6-5	NA	TRBJ1-2	TGTGCCAGCAGTTACTATAGCGGGACAAACTATGGCTACACCTTC	CASSYYSGTNYGYTF
once	TRBV7-9	NA	TRBJ2-7	TGTGCCAGCAGCTTACTTAGCGAAGTCAAGTCCTACGAGCAGTACTTC	CASSLLSEVKSYEQYF
NA	TRBV18	TRBD1	TRBJ1-4	TGTGCCAGCTCACCACTTCAGGGGGATTCAAAACTGTTTTTT	CASSPLQGDSKLFF
NA	TRBV7-9	NA	TRBJ2-4	TGTGCCAGCAGCCCCCGGGGAGGCTCCAAAAACATTCAGTACTTC	CASSPRGGSKNIQYF
NA	TRBV5-6	TRBD1	TRBJ1-5	TGTGCCAGCAGCCGTACAGGGGGTGATCAGCCCCAGCATTTT	CASSRTGGDQPQHF
NA	TRBV6-1	TRBD1	TRBJ2-3	TGTGCCAGCATAAGGGGGCGCACAGATACGCAGTATTTT	CASIRGRTDTQYF
NA	TRBV7-9	NA	TRBJ2-7	TGTGCCGGGGAGCGAGGGCCCGACTCCTACGAGCAGTACTTC	CAGERGPDSYEQYF
NA	TRBV19	NA	TRBJ2-7	TGTGCCAGTAGTATTATGGGGAGCTCCTACGAGCAGTACTTC	CASSIMGSSYEQYF